These T cell receptor beta chains were read from a single sample in a study of glioma-infiltrating T cells after dendritic cell vaccination. Some clones are missing from TCRdb's copy, which holds only in-frame ones; the method was immunoSEQ multiplex PCR. The sample has fewer than 40,000 clones, roughly 90% seen once. The starting material was blood, obtained before dendritic cell vaccination. These TCRs come from a human donor with glioblastoma. Each CDR3 is given with its conserved first and last residue. The D gene is left open where the match is weak. Part of the rows lack a size; the others show once, few, many or a class for expanded clones.

NA | TRBD1 | TRBJ1-6 | TRBV2 | CASRGGQGARSSLPF | TGTGCCAGCAGGGGGGGACAGGGGGCGAGATCATCCCTACCTTTT
few | TRBD1 | TRBJ1-2 | TRBV5-1 | CASSFSTGEDGYTF | TGCGCCAGCAGCTTCTCGACAGGGGAGGATGGCTACACCTTC
once | TRBD2 | TRBJ2-3 | TRBV11-3 | CASSDGTSGGLGTDTQYF | TGTGCCAGCAGCGACGGGACTAGCGGGGGCCTTGGCACAGATACGCAGTATTTT
NA | NA | TRBJ1-4 | TRBV5-1 | CASSVVTGGHEKLFF | TGCGCCAGCAGCGTGGTGACAGGCGGGCATGAAAAACTGTTTTTT
NA | TRBD1 | TRBJ2-3 | TRBV4-1 | CASSQAPGQGSPYTQYF | TGCGCCAGCAGCCAAGCCCCGGGACAGGGCTCTCCTTATACGCAGTATTTT
few | TRBD1 | TRBJ1-1 | TRBV10-3 | CAISTGGTEAFF | TGTGCCATCAGTACAGGGGGCACTGAAGCTTTCTTT
NA | TRBD1 | TRBJ2-7 | TRBV4-1 | CASSPRTGGGSAIVYEQYF | TGCGCCAGCAGCCCTAGGACAGGGGGCGGTTCGGCGATAGTCTACGAGCAGTACTTC
NA | TRBD2 | TRBJ2-3 | TRBV2 | CASIRSGRGGADTQYF | TGTGCCAGCATCCGCAGCGGGCGGGGGGGGGCAGATACGCAGTATTTT
once | TRBD1 | TRBJ1-2 | TRBV18 | CASSPNRDSLYGYTF | TGTGCCAGCTCACCGAACCGGGACAGTCTCTATGGCTACACCTTC
NA | NA | TRBJ2-3 | TRBV25-1 | CASSEYGQGGTDTQYF | TGTGCCAGCAGTGAATACGGACAGGGAGGGACAGATACGCAGTATTTT
NA | NA | TRBJ2-3 | TRBV7-9 | CASSLTGSTDTQYF | TGTGCCAGCAGCTTAACAGGAAGCACAGATACGCAGTATTTT
NA | NA | TRBJ2-5 | TRBV29-1 | CSVGAPETQYF | TGCAGCGTTGGGGCCCCAGAGACCCAGTACTTC
NA | NA | TRBJ1-4 | TRBV5-6 | CASSLDTRVGEKLFF | TGTGCCAGCAGCTTGGATACCAGGGTGGGGGAAAAACTGTTTTTT
NA | TRBD1 | TRBJ1-5 | TRBV5-4 | CASSFSGGASNQPQHF | TGTGCCAGCAGCTTCTCAGGGGGCGCCAGCAATCAGCCCCAGCATTTT
NA | TRBD1 | TRBJ1-3 | TRBV6-6 | CASSRPGQGAGNTIYF | TGTGCCAGCAGTCGCCCGGGACAGGGGGCTGGAAACACCATATATTTT
NA | TRBD1 | TRBJ1-3 | TRBV18 | CASSIGQGVSGNTIYF | TGTGCCAGCTCAATTGGACAGGGCGTCTCTGGAAACACCATATATTTT
NA | TRBD1 | TRBJ1-2 | TRBV27 | CASRGQGTPYGYTF | TGTGCCAGCAGGGGACAGGGAACCCCCTATGGCTACACCTTC
NA | NA | TRBJ2-1 | TRBV20-1 | CSASQGNEQFF | TGCAGTGCTAGCCAGGGCAATGAGCAGTTCTTC
NA | NA | TRBJ2-5 | TRBV6-1 | CASYNQRGGWVTQYF | TGTGCCAGCTATAACCAGAGGGGGGGATGGGTCACCCAGTACTTC
NA | NA | TRBJ1-6 | TRBV5-8 | CASTAFQGGPLHF | TGTGCCAGCACCGCCTTCCAGGGAGGACCCCTCCACTTT
NA | NA | TRBJ2-1 | TRBV7-2 | CASSPTGGTYNEQFF | TGTGCCAGCAGCCCCACGGGGGGCACCTACAATGAGCAGTTCTTC
NA | NA | TRBJ1-2 | TRBV2 | CASSETDSYGYTF | TGTGCCAGCAGTGAAACTGACTCTTATGGCTACACCTTC
NA | TRBD1 | TRBJ2-7 | TRBV4-1 | CASGQADRSSYEQYF | TGCGCCAGCGGCCAAGCGGACAGGAGCTCCTACGAGCAGTACTTC
once | TRBD2 | TRBJ2-7 | TRBV18 | CASSPPGLAGGNYEQYF | TGTGCCAGCTCACCGCCCGGACTAGCGGGGGGCAACTACGAGCAGTACTTC
NA | NA | TRBJ1-2 | TRBV11-2 | CASSLVFGGGYTF | TGTGCCAGCAGCTTAGTTTTCGGTGGTGGCTACACCTTC
NA | TRBD1 | TRBJ1-2 | TRBV6-1 | CASSTRVGQGGGYTF | TGTGCCAGCAGCACCCGGGTAGGACAGGGAGGAGGCTACACCTTC
once | NA | TRBJ1-5 | TRBV7-2 | CASSSQGNQPQHF | TGTGCCAGCAGCTCCCAGGGAAATCAGCCCCAGCATTTT
once | NA | TRBJ1-1 | TRBV5-8 | CASSLAALELTEAFF | TGTGCCAGCAGCTTGGCCGCTCTTGAACTTACTGAAGCTTTCTTT
NA | NA | TRBJ2-6 | TRBV5-1 | CASSPTGRPLSGANVLTF | TGCGCCAGCAGCCCTACAGGGAGACCCCTCTCTGGGGCCAACGTCCTGACTTTC
NA | NA | TRBJ1-1 | TRBV5-1 | CASSLKEGTEAFF | TGCGCCAGCAGCTTGAAGGAGGGGACTGAAGCTTTCTTT